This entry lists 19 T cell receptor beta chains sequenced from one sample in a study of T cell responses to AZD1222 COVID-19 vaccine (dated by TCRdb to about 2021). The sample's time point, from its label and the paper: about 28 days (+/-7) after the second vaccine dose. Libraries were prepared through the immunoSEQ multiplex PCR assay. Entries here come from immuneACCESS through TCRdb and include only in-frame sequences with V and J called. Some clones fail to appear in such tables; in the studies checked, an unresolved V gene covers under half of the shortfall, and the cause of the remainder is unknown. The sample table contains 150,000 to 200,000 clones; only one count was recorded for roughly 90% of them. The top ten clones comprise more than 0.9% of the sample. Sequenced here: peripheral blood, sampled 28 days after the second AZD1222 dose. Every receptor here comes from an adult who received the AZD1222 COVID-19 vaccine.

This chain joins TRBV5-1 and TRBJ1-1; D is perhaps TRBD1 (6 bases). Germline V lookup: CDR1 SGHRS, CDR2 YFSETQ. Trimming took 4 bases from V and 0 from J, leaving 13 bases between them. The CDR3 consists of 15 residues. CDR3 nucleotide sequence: TGCGCCAGCAGCCCGGGGGCGTTTATGAACACTGAAGCTTTCTTT. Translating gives CASSPGAFMNTEAFF.

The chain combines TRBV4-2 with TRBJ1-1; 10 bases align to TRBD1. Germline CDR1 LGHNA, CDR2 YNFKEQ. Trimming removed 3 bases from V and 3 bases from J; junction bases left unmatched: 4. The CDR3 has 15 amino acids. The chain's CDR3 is CASSQADRGHTEAFF. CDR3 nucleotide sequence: TGTGCCAGCAGCCAGGCCGACAGGGGGCACACTGAAGCTTTCTTT.

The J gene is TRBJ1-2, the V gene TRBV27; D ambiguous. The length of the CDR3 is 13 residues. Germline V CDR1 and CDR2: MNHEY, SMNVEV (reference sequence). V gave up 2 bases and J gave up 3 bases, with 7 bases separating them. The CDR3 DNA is TGTGCCAGCAGTTTAGGTTCGGACTATGGCTACACCTTC. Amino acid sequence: CASSLGSDYGYTF.

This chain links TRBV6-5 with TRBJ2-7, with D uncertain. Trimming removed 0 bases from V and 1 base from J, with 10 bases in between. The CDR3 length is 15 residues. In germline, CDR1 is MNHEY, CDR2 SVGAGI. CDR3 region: CASSYSPGRSYEQYF. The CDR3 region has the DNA TGTGCCAGCAGTTACTCGCCGGGTAGGTCCTACGAGCAGTACTTC.

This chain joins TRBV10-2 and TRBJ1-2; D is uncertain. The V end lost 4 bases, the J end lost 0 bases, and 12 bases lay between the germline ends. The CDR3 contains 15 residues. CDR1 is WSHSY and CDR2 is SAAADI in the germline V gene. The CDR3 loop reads CASSALRSPNYGYTF. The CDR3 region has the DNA TGCGCCAGCAGTGCTCTCCGCAGCCCTAACTATGGCTACACCTTC.

CDR3 coding DNA: TGTGCCAGCAGCCTACTGACAGGGACCCATGGCTACACCTTC. Amino acid sequence: CASSLLTGTHGYTF. The V and J genes are TRBV13 and TRBJ1-2; 7 bases map to TRBD1. In germline, CDR1 is PRHDT, CDR2 FYEKMQ (reference sequence). CDR3 length: 14 residues. Losses at the gene ends were 5 bases for V and 6 bases for J; bases not matched to a gene: 9.

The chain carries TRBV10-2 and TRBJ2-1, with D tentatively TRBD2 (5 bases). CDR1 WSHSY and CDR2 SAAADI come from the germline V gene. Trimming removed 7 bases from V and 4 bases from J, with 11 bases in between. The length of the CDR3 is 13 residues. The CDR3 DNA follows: TGCGCCAGCACCCGGGATTTTTACAATGAGCAGTTCTTC. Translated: CASTRDFYNEQFF.

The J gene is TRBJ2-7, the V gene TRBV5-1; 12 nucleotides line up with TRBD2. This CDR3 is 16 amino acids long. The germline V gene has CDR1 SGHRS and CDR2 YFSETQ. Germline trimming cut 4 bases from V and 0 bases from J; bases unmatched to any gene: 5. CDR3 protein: CASSPGLAGSSYEQYF. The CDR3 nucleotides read TGCGCCAGCAGCCCAGGACTAGCGGGGAGCTCCTACGAGCAGTACTTC.

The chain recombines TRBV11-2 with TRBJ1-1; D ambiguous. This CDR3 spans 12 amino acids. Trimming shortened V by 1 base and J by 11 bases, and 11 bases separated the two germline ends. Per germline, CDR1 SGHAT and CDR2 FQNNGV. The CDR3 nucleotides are TGTGCCAGCAGCTTAGTAGGGCCGGGCGCTTTCTTT. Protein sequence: CASSLVGPGAFF.

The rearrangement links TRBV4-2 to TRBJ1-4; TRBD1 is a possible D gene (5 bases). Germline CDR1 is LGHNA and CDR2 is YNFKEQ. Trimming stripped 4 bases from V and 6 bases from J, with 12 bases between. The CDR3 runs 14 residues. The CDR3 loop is CASSLRAGHEKLFF. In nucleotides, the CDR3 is TGTGCCAGCAGCCTCAGGGCAGGCCATGAAAAACTGTTTTTT.

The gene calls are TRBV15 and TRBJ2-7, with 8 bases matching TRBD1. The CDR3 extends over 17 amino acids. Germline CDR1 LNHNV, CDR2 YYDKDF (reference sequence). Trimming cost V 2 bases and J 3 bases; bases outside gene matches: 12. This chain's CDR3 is CATSRTAGQGSGYEQYF. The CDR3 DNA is TGTGCCACCAGCAGAACCGCCGGACAGGGCTCGGGCTACGAGCAGTACTTC.

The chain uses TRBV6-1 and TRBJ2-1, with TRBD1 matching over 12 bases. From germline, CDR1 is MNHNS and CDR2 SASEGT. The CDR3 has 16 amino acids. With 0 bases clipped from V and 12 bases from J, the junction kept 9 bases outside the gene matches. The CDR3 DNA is TGTGCCAGCAGTGAAGCCCCGGGACAGGGGGCGCGGGGGCAGTTCTTC. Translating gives CASSEAPGQGARGQFF.

CDR3 sequence reads: CASSVNRQGDTGELFF. CDR3 DNA: TGTGCCAGCAGCGTAAACAGACAGGGGGACACCGGGGAGCTGTTTTTT. The chain has TRBV9 and TRBJ2-2; TRBD1 agrees at 9 bases. The CDR3 loop spans 16 amino acids. Losses at the gene ends were 1 base for V and 3 bases for J; bases not matched to a gene: 4. The germline gives CDR1 SGDLS, CDR2 YYNGEE.

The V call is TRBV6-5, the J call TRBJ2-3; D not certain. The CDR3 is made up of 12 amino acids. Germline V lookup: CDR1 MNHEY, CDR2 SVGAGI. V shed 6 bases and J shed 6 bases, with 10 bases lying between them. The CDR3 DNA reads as TGTGCCAGCAGGGGCGGTAGCGATACGCAGTATTTT. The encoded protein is CASRGGSDTQYF.

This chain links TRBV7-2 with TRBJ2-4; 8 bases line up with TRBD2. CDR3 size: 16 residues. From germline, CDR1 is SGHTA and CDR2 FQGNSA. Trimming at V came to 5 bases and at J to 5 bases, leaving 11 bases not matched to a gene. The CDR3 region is CASSQPRGERQNIQYF. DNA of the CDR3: TGTGCCAGCAGCCAACCGCGGGGGGAGCGGCAAAACATTCAGTACTTC.

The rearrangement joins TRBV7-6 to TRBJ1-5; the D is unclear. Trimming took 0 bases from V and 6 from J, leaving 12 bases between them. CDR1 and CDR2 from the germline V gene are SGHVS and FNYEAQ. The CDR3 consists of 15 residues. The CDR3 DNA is TGTGCCAGCAGCTTAGCGCACCGGGTTGGTCAGCCCCAGCATTTT. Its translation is CASSLAHRVGQPQHF.

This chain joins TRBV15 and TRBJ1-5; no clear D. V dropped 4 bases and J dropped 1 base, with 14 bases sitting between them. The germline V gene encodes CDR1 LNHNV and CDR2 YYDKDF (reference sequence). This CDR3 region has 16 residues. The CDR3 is CATSIRSARSNQPQHF. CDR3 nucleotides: TGTGCCACCAGCATACGCAGCGCCAGGAGCAATCAGCCCCAGCATTTT.

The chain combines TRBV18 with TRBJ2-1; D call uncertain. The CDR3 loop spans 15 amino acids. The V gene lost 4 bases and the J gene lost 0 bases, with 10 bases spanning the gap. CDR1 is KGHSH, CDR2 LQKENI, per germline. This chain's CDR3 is CASSHGSGSYNEQFF. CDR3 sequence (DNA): TGTGCCAGCTCACATGGTTCGGGCTCCTACAATGAGCAGTTCTTC.

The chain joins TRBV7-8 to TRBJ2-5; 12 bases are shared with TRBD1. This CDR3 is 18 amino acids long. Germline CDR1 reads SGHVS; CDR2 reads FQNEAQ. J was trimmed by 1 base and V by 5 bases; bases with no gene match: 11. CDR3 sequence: CASSKGTGGAGVQETQYF. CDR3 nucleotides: TGTGCCAGCAGCAAAGGGACAGGGGGCGCGGGAGTCCAAGAGACCCAGTACTTC. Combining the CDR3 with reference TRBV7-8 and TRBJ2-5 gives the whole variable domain GAGVSQSPRYKVAKRGQDVALRCDPISGHVSLFWYQQALGQGPEFLTYFQNEAQLDKSGLPSDRFFAERPEGSVSTLKIQRTQQEDSAVYLCASSKGTGGAGVQETQYFGPGTRLLVL.